The following is a T cell receptor beta chain sequence with its context. Antigen specificity is unknown. The data derive from a study of T cell responses to AZD1222 COVID-19 vaccine. Study-wide points: Mapped onto spike, vaccine-associated CD4 TCRs spanned it and were dominant at 160-218 and 743-854. Nearly half of spike-specific TCRs reportedly go after variant regions that carry no mutations.

TCRdb's table, derived via immunoSEQ multiplex PCR, lists solely in-frame clones and lacks some. The data hold about 110,000 clones, with approximately 96% observed a single time. CDR1 is LGHDT, CDR2 YNNKEL, per germline (reference sequence). CDR3 length: 15 residues. V trimming: 2 bases; J trimming: 5 bases; junction bases outside the gene matches: 6. The chain couples TRBV3-1 (or the pseudogene TRBV3-2) to TRBJ1-1; TRBD1 aligns across 9 bases. The TCR comes from an adult in good health. Sequenced material: peripheral blood, taken on day 0 of AZD1222 vaccination. The CDR3 loop is CASSQTGTGRTEAFF. DNA of the CDR3: TGTGCCAGCAGCCAAACGGGGACAGGGAGGACTGAAGCTTTCTTT.